These 29 T cell receptor beta chains originate from one sample sequenced in a study of CD8 T cells in ankylosing spondylitis. TCRdb passed the 5' RACE reads through MiXCR, listing each CDR3 protein once. The sample lists around 330,000 distinct CDR3 sequences; 11% were seen once. The sample comprised blood, either unsorted or a sorted T cell fraction (not recorded which). Receptors were obtained from a female donor with ankylosing spondylitis or in good health (not recorded which).

In this sample, this clonotype turned up many times. The chain uses TRBV5-1 and TRBJ2-1; the match to TRBD1 covers 7 bases. The CDR3 sequence is 16 residues long. Germline CDR1 and CDR2: SGHRS and YFSETQ. V was clipped by 2 bases and J by 2 bases; unmatched bases: 7. As DNA, the CDR3 is TGCGCCAGCAGCTTATACAGGGGAGAAACCTACAATGAGCAGTTCTTC. It yields the protein CASSLYRGETYNEQFF.

This clonotype was picked up many times. The chain carries TRBV6-1 and TRBJ1-1, with 7 bases lining up with TRBD1. The V gene's germline CDR1 is MNHNS and CDR2 SASEGT. This CDR3 region has 13 residues. Trimming cost V 6 bases and J 9 bases; bases outside gene matches: 10. This CDR3 is CASSRGTDTQAFF. CDR3 in DNA: TGTGCCAGCAGCAGGGGGACAGACACGCAAGCTTTCTTT.

This clonotype has ten or more counts. This sequence joins TRBV12-3 or TRBV12-4 and TRBJ2-1, with 9 bases that match TRBD2. The CDR3 spans 14 residues. J gave up 8 bases and V 7 bases, and 9 bases lay outside the gene matches. For the CDR3, the DNA is TGTGCCAGCACCCGGGCTAGCGGGACCCATGAGCAGTTCTTC. Its translation is CASTRASGTHEQFF.

A note on this clonotype: Since a much larger clone is just one base distant, this may be a read error. The conserved phenylalanine or tryptophan normally closing the CDR3 is absent here, so this likely arose from a read error. The genes are TRBV29-1 and TRBJ2-7, with TRBD1 as a possible D gene (5 bases). The CDR3 loop spans 13 amino acids. Per germline, CDR1 SQVTM and CDR2 ANQGSEA. Trimming left V 1 base short and J 7 bases short, with 14 bases between. Here the CDR3 DNA reads TGCAGCGTTGAAGGGTCCTGGGGCAGAGAGCAGTACTCC. The encoded protein is CSVEGSWGREQYS.

This clonotype has ten or more counts. The chain joins TRBV20-1 to TRBJ2-1, with D unclear. Trimming left V 3 bases short and J 0 bases short, with 12 bases between. The CDR3 consists of 15 residues. Germline values: CDR1 DFQATT, CDR2 SNEGSKA (reference sequence). The CDR3 loop reads CSASGLSSSYNEQFF. The CDR3 bases are TGCAGTGCTAGTGGGCTATCCAGCTCCTACAATGAGCAGTTCTTC.

The table lists this clonotype with many counts. The rearrangement joins TRBV28 to TRBJ1-2; maybe TRBD1 (6 bases). The CDR3 contains 13 residues. Germline CDR1 MDHEN, CDR2 SYDVKM. Trimming took 5 bases from V and 8 from J, leaving 15 bases between them. In DNA form, the CDR3 reads TGTGCCAGCAGTGACCCACAGGGTAACGGCTACACCTTC. This gives the protein CASSDPQGNGYTF.

The chain has TRBV20-1 and TRBJ2-1, with TRBD1 matching 7 bases. CDR3 length equals 9 residues. The V gene's germline CDR1 is DFQATT and CDR2 SNEGSKA (reference sequence). CDR3 loop: CTAGTVLFF. The CDR3 nucleotides are TGCACCGCAGGGACAGTGCTGTTCTTC.

This clonotype occurred many times. The chain has TRBV6-1 and TRBJ2-7, with 7 bases fitting TRBD1. This CDR3 spans 14 amino acids. V dropped 8 bases and J dropped 2; count of bases not matched to a gene: 9. CDR1 is MNHNS, CDR2 SASEGT, per germline. Here the CDR3 reads CASQYRQGTYEQYF. CDR3 coding DNA: TGTGCCAGCCAATACAGACAGGGAACCTACGAGCAGTACTTC.

The sample holds a few counts of this clonotype. The rearrangement links TRBV28 to TRBJ2-1; D unresolved. The CDR3 spans 15 residues. Germline V gene lookup returns CDR1 MDHEN and CDR2 SYDVKM. V lost 1 base and J 0 bases, leaving 7 bases between the germline ends. CDR3 nucleotides: TGTGCCAGCAGTTTATCTGATAACTCCTACAATGAGCAGTTCTTC. Protein product: CASSLSDNSYNEQFF.

This clonotype came up once. V gene TRBV28 combines with J gene TRBJ2-3; weak D call: TRBD1 (5 bases). Germline V gene lookup returns CDR1 MDHEN and CDR2 SYDVKM. This CDR3 spans 15 amino acids. V was trimmed by 5 bases and J by 4 bases, leaving 16 bases between them. The CDR3 sequence is CASSARGGPADTQYF. CDR3 DNA: TGTGCCAGCAGTGCTAGGGGCGGCCCCGCAGATACGCAGTATTTT.

This clonotype was seen a few times. V gene TRBV7-2 combines with J gene TRBJ2-3; D is possibly TRBD1 (6 bases). V gave up 0 bases and J gave up 8 bases, with 15 bases separating them. The CDR3 totals 15 residues. Per germline, CDR1 SGHTA and CDR2 FQGNSA. This CDR3 is CASSLAGARGGTQYF. Written as DNA, the CDR3 is TGTGCCAGCAGCTTAGCGGGGGCCCGTGGGGGTACGCAGTATTTT. The complete variable domain, with remaining parts taken from reference TRBV7-2 and TRBJ2-3, reads GAGVSQSPSNKVTEKGKDVELRCDPISGHTALYWYRQSLGQGLEFLIYFQGNSAPDKSGLPSDRFSAERTGGSVSTLTIQRTQQEDSAVYLCASSLAGARGGTQYFGPGTRLTVL.

This clonotype occurred many times. The chain has TRBV5-1 and TRBJ1-6; 7 bases agree with TRBD1. Germline lookup yields CDR1 SGHRS and CDR2 YFSETQ. The CDR3 covers 14 residues. V lost 5 bases, J lost 4 bases, and 3 bases stayed unmatched. For the CDR3, the DNA is TGCGCCAGCAGTCTCAGGGGGTATAATTCACCCCTCCACTTT. Translation gives CASSLRGYNSPLHF. Variable domain in full (rest from reference TRBV5-1 and TRBJ1-6): KAGVTQTPRYLIKTRGQQVTLSCSPISGHRSVSWYQQTPGQGLQFLFEYFSETQRNKGNFPGRFSGRQFSNSRSEMNVSTLELGDSALYLCASSLRGYNSPLHFGNGTRLTVT.

This clonotype was counted ten times or more. The V and J genes are TRBV6-1 and TRBJ2-3; a possible D gene is TRBD1 (6 bases). The CDR3 runs 12 residues. Trimming cost V 6 bases and J 5 bases, with 9 bases left between them. In germline, CDR1 is MNHNS, CDR2 SASEGT. CDR3 DNA: TGTGCCAGCAGACAGGGTGTAGATACGCAGTATTTT. Translating it yields CASRQGVDTQYF.

This clonotype was detected many times. This chain links TRBV28 with TRBJ1-5; D not resolved. CDR3 length equals 11 residues. Per the germline V gene, CDR1 is MDHEN and CDR2 is SYDVKM. Between the trimmed V and J ends, which lost 8 bases and 11 bases, there was a span of 13 bases. The chain's CDR3 is CASVLGKAQHF. CDR3 nucleotides: TGTGCCAGCGTGCTGGGCAAGGCCCAGCATTTT.

V is TRBV11-2 and J is TRBJ2-7; D unresolved. This CDR3 is built from 15 residues. Germline V gene data show CDR1 as SGHAT and CDR2 as FQNNGV. Trimming removed 0 bases at V and 2 bases at J, with 11 bases between. This chain's CDR3 is CASSLDRRVAYEQYF. The CDR3 region has the DNA TGTGCCAGCAGCTTAGATCGAAGGGTTGCCTACGAGCAGTACTTC.

The rearrangement uses TRBV3-1 and TRBJ2-1; TRBD2 matches at 8 bases. Germline CDR1 LGHDT, CDR2 YNNKEL (reference sequence). J lost 4 bases, V lost 3 bases, and 8 bases had no gene match. There are 16 residues in the CDR3. As DNA, the CDR3 is TGTGCCAGCAGCCAGAACTTAGCGGGATTATACAATGAGCAGTTCTTC. Its protein product is CASSQNLAGLYNEQFF.

This clonotype occurred a few times. The chain joins TRBV4-1 to TRBJ1-2; TRBD1 aligns across 7 bases. The CDR3 spans 13 residues. The germline CDR1 and CDR2 sequences are MGHRA and YSYEKL. V was clipped by 8 bases and J by 5 bases; unmatched bases: 8. CDR3 nucleotides: TGCGCCAGCCAGCCCCCAGGGGGATATGGCTACACCTTC. This encodes CASQPPGGYGYTF.

As to this clonotype: Just one base apart from a much larger clone, this may be a read error. The V gene is TRBV12-3 or TRBV12-4, the J gene TRBJ2-7, with D tentatively TRBD1 or TRBD2 (5 bases each). This CDR3 has 14 amino acids. This CDR3 reads CASSFGRGDYEQHF. CDR3 nucleotide sequence: TGTGCCAGCAGTTTCGGAAGGGGAGACTACGAGCAGCACTTC.

This clonotype was seen more than once but under ten times. The chain couples TRBV5-6 to TRBJ2-1, with 10 bases aligning to TRBD2. Germline CDR1 and CDR2: SGHDT and YYEEEE. The ends lost 0 bases at V and 7 bases at J; junction bases unmatched: 10. The CDR3 extends over 17 amino acids. The CDR3: CASSLDLLLAGRNEQFF. The CDR3 nucleotides read TGTGCCAGCAGCTTGGACCTCTTACTAGCGGGGAGGAATGAGCAGTTCTTC.

This clonotype occurred many times. CDR3 nucleotide sequence: TGTGCCAGTAGACAACTAGCGGGGGACGGGGCGAGTAAGTTCTTC. Its translation is CASRQLAGDGASKFF. The J gene is TRBJ2-1, the V gene TRBV19; 11 nucleotides align to TRBD2. CDR3 length: 15 residues. Germline values: CDR1 LNHDA, CDR2 SQIVND (reference sequence). J lost 14 bases, V lost 6 bases, and 15 bases had no gene match.

The CDR3 DNA sequence: TGTGCCAGTAGTAACACATACGAGCAGTACTTC. It encodes CASSNTYEQYF. V usage is TRBV19 and J usage is TRBJ2-7; D not certain. Looked up from germline, CDR1 is LNHDA and CDR2 is SQIVND (reference sequence). This CDR3 is 11 amino acids long. V was shortened by 4 bases and J by 4 bases, with 5 bases between the two germline ends.

This clonotype was seen many times. J is TRBJ1-1 and V is TRBV6-2 or TRBV6-3, with 9 positions matching TRBD1. Trimming took 2 bases from V and 6 from J; bases not matched to a gene: 7. The CDR3 is made up of 15 amino acids. Germline V lookup: CDR1 MNHEY, CDR2 SVGEGT. The CDR3 coding sequence is TGTGCCAGCAGTTACGGGACAGGGTCATTTTCTGAAGCTTTCTTT. It specifies CASSYGTGSFSEAFF.

This clonotype has a handful of counts. The chain couples TRBV6-1 to TRBJ2-3; D gene ambiguous. Germline V gene data show CDR1 as MNHNS and CDR2 as SASEGT. V lost 4 bases and J 0 bases, leaving 14 bases between the germline ends. This CDR3 has 16 residues. The CDR3 region has the DNA TGTGCCAGCAGTGCCTCGCACCCGGTCAGCACAGATACGCAGTATTTT. This sequence encodes CASSASHPVSTDTQYF.

This clonotype was recorded at least ten times. This chain links TRBV7-2 with TRBJ1-5, with D unclear. The CDR3 covers 16 residues. The germline V and J ends were trimmed by 3 bases and 4 bases, with 16 bases remaining between them. Germline V gene data show CDR1 as SGHTA and CDR2 as FQGNSA. This chain's CDR3 is CASSLQTTDWNQPQHF. DNA for the CDR3: TGTGCCAGCAGCTTGCAGACGACGGACTGGAATCAGCCCCAGCATTTT.

This clonotype showed up many times. The chain recombines TRBV10-3 with TRBJ2-1; 7 nucleotides align to TRBD2. Unmatched junction bases numbered 6, after V lost 7 bases and J lost 0 bases. The germline gives CDR1 ENHRY, CDR2 SYGVKD. CDR3 length: 15 residues. Written as DNA, the CDR3 is TGTGCCATCAACCGAGCGGGGCACTCCTACAATGAGCAGTTCTTC. This encodes CAINRAGHSYNEQFF.

This clonotype was picked up many times. The J gene is TRBJ1-1, the V gene TRBV6-6; TRBD1 matches at 8 bases. CDR1 and CDR2 (germline): MNHNY, SVGAGI (reference sequence). With 8 bases clipped from V and 8 bases from J, the junction kept 1 base outside the gene matches. The CDR3 sequence is 10 residues long. The CDR3 region has the DNA TGTGCCAGCGGGGACAGGGAAGCTTTCTTT. Its protein is CASGDREAFF.

By share, this clonotype ranks as medium-sized (0.01 to 0.1%). The rearrangement joins TRBV20-1 to TRBJ2-3; the D call may be TRBD1 or TRBD2 (5 bases each). V lost 0 bases and J 5 bases, leaving 15 bases between the germline ends. The CDR3 runs to 15 residues. Germline CDR1 and CDR2: DFQATT and SNEGSKA (reference sequence). The CDR3, as DNA: TGCAGTGCTAGAGATAAGGGGACCGACAGAGATACGCAGTATTTT. This sequence encodes CSARDKGTDRDTQYF.

This clonotype was detected ten times or more. CDR3 nucleotides: TGTGCCAGCAGCCAAGACGGGGCAGGGCGCTTTGAAAAACTGTTTTTT. Its translation is CASSQDGAGRFEKLFF. V usage is TRBV3-1 and J usage is TRBJ1-4; a possible D gene is TRBD1 (5 bases). V gave up 0 bases and J gave up 7 bases, with 15 bases separating them. The CDR3 is 16 amino acids. Germline V lookup: CDR1 LGHDT, CDR2 YNNKEL (reference sequence).

Concerning this clonotype: A much bigger clone sits one base away, suggesting this may be a read error. The chain links TRBV20-1 to TRBJ2-3; TRBD1 agrees at 7 bases. CDR1 is DFQATT, CDR2 SNEGSKA, per germline (reference sequence). This CDR3 has 18 amino acids. The CDR3 sequence: CCATRTFNQDRSTDTQYF. The CDR3 DNA is TGCTGTGCTACCCGAACCTTTAATCAGGACAGGTCCACAGATACGCAGTATTTT.